The 7 T cell receptor beta chains listed next were all sequenced from one sample in a study of blood T cell repertoires in COVID-19. Assay used: immunoSEQ multiplex PCR; TCRdb lists only in-frame clones, some missing. The data contain tens of thousands of clones, about 89% of them singletons. The sample consisted of peripheral blood. The receptors were gathered from a human donor with acute or convalescent COVID-19. The donor label of this sample is uncertain.

The J gene is TRBJ1-4, the V gene TRBV6-6, with TRBD1 as a possible D gene (5 bases). Germline V lookup: CDR1 MNHNY, CDR2 SVGAGI (reference sequence). The CDR3 runs 18 residues. V dropped 5 bases and J dropped 0 bases, with 19 bases sitting between them. This chain's CDR3 is CASSPRGGSLATNEKLFF. In DNA form, the CDR3 reads TGTGCCAGCAGTCCCCGGGGGGGGTCCCTAGCAACTAATGAAAAACTGTTTTTT.

The rearrangement uses TRBV28 and TRBJ1-3; the match to TRBD1 covers 8 bases. The ends lost 2 bases at V and 1 base at J; junction bases unmatched: 4. Germline CDR1 and CDR2: MDHEN and SYDVKM. The CDR3 is made up of 16 amino acids. The CDR3 here is CASSLGTGASGNTIYF. The DNA of the CDR3 is TGTGCCAGCAGTTTAGGGACAGGAGCTTCTGGAAACACCATATATTTT.

The V gene is TRBV19, the J gene TRBJ2-3, with TRBD2 matching 11 bases. V lost 5 bases to trimming and J lost 1 base; unmatched junction nucleotides: 2. This CDR3 is built from 15 residues. The germline V gene has CDR1 LNHDA and CDR2 SQIVND (reference sequence). CDR3 amino acids: CASSSGLAGTDTQYF. The CDR3 DNA reads TGTGCCAGTAGTTCGGGACTAGCGGGCACAGATACGCAGTATTTT.

The sample holds a few counts of this clone. The gene calls are TRBV3-1 (or the pseudogene TRBV3-2) and TRBJ1-6; 9 bases match TRBD1. With V trimmed by 3 bases and J by 10 bases, 4 bases remained unmatched. CDR1 is LGHDT, CDR2 YNNKEL, per germline (reference sequence). This CDR3 region has 14 residues. CDR3 region: CASSQGQGSSPLHF. The DNA of the CDR3 is TGTGCCAGCAGCCAGGGACAGGGTTCGTCACCCCTCCACTTT.

The rearrangement links TRBV3-1 (or the pseudogene TRBV3-2) to TRBJ1-6; a weak D match, TRBD1 (6 bases). The V gene lost 5 bases and the J gene lost 9 bases, with 17 bases spanning the gap. Germline CDR1 and CDR2: LGHDT and YNNKEL (reference sequence). This CDR3 comprises 15 residues. Here the CDR3 reads CASSLTDSFRSPLHF. Written as DNA, the CDR3 is TGTGCCAGCAGCTTAACGGACAGTTTTCGTTCACCCCTCCACTTT.

The chain recombines TRBV30 with TRBJ2-1; TRBD2 matches at 11 bases. The CDR3 sequence is 12 residues long. Unmatched junction bases numbered 9, after V lost 4 bases and J lost 16 bases. Germline CDR1 GTSNPN, CDR2 SVGIG (reference sequence). In DNA form, the CDR3 reads TGTGCCTGGATGGGTAGCGGGGGGGCGCACTTCTTC. Translating gives CAWMGSGGAHFF.

The chain combines TRBV5-1 with TRBJ2-3, with a weak D call TRBD2 (6 bases). Deletions cut 4 bases from V and 3 bases from J, with 15 bases between. The CDR3 loop spans 15 amino acids. Germline loops: CDR1 SGHRS, CDR2 YFSETQ. The CDR3 coding sequence is TGCGCCAGCAGCCGCCCGGGGGATCGAACAGATACGCAGTATTTT. Amino acid sequence: CASSRPGDRTDTQYF.